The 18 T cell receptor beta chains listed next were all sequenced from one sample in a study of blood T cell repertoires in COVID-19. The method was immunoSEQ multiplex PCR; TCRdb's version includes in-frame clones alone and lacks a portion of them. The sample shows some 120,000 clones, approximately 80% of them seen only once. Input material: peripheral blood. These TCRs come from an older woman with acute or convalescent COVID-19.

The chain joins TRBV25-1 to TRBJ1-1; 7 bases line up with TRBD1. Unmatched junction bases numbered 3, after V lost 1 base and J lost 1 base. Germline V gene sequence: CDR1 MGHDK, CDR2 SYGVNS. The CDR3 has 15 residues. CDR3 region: CASSEFAGGNTEAFF. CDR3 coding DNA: TGTGCCAGCAGTGAATTCGCAGGGGGGAACACTGAAGCTTTCTTT.

The CDR3 sequence: CASSLGRGHGYTF. The DNA for the CDR3 is TGTGCCAGCAGTTTAGGCAGGGGGCATGGCTACACCTTC. The chain is built from TRBV12-3 or TRBV12-4 and TRBJ1-2, with 8 bases aligning to TRBD1. The CDR3 runs to 13 residues. V dropped 1 base and J dropped 6; count of bases not matched to a gene: 1.

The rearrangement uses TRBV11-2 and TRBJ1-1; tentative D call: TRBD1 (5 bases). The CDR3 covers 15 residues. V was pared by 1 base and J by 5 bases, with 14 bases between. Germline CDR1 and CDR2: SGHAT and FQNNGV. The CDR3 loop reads CASSLVSGGRTEAFF. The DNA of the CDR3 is TGTGCCAGCAGCTTAGTCTCCGGGGGGAGAACTGAAGCTTTCTTT.

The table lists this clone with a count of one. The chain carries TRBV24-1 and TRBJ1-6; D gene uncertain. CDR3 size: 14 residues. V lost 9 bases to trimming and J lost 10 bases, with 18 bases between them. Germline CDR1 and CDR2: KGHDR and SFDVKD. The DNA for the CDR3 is TGTGCCACCCAGTCCGCTCAGCGAAGGTCACCCCTCCACTTT. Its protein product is CATQSAQRRSPLHF.

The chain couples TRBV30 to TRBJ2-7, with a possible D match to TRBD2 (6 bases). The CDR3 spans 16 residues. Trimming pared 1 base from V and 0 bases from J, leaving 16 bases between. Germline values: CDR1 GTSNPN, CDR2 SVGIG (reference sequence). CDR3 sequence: CAWSGDSMDSSYEQYF. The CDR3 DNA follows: TGTGCCTGGAGTGGGGACTCGATGGATAGCTCCTACGAGCAGTACTTC.

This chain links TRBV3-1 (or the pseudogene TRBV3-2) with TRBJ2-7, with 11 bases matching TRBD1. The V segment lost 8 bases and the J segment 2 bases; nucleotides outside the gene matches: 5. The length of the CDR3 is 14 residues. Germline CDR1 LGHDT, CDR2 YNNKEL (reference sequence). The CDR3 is CASGEGQGAYEQYF. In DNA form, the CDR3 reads TGTGCCAGCGGGGAGGGACAGGGGGCCTACGAGCAGTACTTC.

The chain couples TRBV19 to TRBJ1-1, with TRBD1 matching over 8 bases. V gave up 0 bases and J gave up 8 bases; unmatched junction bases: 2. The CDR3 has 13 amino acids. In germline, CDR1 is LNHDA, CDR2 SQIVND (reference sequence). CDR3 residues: CASSIEGDREAFF. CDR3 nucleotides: TGTGCCAGTAGTATAGAGGGGGACAGGGAAGCTTTCTTT.

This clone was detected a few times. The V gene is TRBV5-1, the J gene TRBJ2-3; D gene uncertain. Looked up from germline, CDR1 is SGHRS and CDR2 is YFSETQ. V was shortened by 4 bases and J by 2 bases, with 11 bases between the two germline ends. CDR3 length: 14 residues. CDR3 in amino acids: CASSVSSPTDTQYF. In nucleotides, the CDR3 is TGCGCCAGCAGCGTTTCCTCCCCCACAGATACGCAGTATTTT.

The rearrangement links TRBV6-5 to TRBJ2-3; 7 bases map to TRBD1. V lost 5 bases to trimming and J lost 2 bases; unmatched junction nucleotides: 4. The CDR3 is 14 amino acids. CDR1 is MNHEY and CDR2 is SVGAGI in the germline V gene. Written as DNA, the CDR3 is TGTGCCAGCAGTATGGACAGGCCCACAGATACGCAGTATTTT. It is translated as CASSMDRPTDTQYF.

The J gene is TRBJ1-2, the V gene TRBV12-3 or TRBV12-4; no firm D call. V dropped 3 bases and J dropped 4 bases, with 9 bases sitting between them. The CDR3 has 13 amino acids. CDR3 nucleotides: TGTGCCAGCAGTTTTCCCTTCGGCTATGGCTACACCTTC. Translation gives CASSFPFGYGYTF.

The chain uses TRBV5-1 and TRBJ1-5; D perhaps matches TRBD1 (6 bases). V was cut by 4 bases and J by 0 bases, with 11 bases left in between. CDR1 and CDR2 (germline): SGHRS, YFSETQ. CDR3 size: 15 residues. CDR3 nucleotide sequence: TGCGCCAGCAGCGAACAGGGATATAGCAATCAGCCCCAGCATTTT. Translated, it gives CASSEQGYSNQPQHF. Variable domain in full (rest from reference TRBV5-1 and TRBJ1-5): KAGVTQTPRYLIKTRGQQVTLSCSPISGHRSVSWYQQTPGQGLQFLFEYFSETQRNKGNFPGRFSGRQFSNSRSEMNVSTLELGDSALYLCASSEQGYSNQPQHFGDGTRLSIL.

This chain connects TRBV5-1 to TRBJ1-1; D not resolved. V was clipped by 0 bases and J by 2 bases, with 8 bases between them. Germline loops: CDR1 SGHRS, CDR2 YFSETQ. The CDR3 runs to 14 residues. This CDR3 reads CASSLAVSNTEAFF. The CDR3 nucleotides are TGCGCCAGCAGCTTGGCCGTGAGTAACACTGAAGCTTTCTTT.

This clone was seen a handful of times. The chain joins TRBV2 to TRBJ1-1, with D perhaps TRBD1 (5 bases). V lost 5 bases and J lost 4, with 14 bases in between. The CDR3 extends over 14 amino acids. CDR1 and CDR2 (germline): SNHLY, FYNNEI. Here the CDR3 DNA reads TGTGCCAGCAGTTTGATTGCCCAGGGCACTGAAGCTTTCTTT. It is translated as CASSLIAQGTEAFF.

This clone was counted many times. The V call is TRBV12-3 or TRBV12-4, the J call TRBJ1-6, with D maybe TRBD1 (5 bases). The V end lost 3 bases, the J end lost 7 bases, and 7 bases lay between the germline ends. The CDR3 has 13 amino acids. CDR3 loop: CASSFQGNSPLHF. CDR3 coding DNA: TGTGCCAGCAGTTTCCAGGGCAATTCACCCCTCCACTTT.

The CDR3 coding sequence is TGTGCTAGTGGCCCCCAGGGTTTCTATGGCTACACCTTC. Encoded protein: CASGPQGFYGYTF. V is TRBV12-5 and J is TRBJ1-2, with TRBD1 as a possible D gene (5 bases). V was trimmed by 6 bases and J by 4 bases, leaving 12 bases between them. Germline V gene sequence: CDR1 LGHNT, CDR2 FRNRAP. The CDR3 runs to 13 residues.

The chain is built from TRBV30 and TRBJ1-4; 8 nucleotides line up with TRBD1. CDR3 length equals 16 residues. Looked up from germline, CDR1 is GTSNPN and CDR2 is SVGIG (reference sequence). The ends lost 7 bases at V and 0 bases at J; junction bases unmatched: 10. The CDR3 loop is CAFGQGSGATNEKLFF. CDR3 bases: TGTGCCTTTGGACAGGGAAGTGGGGCAACTAATGAAAAACTGTTTTTT.

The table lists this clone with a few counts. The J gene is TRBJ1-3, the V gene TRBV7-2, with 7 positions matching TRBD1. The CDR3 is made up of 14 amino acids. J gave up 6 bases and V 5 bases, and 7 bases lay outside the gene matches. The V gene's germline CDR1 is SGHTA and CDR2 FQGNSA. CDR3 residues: CASSPATGINTIYF. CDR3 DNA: TGTGCCAGCAGCCCCGCGACAGGGATAAACACCATATATTTT.

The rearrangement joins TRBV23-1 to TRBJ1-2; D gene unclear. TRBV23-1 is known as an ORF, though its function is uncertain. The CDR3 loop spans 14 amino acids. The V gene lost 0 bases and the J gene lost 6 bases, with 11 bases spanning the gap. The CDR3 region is CASSQSQRADGYTF. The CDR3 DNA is TGCGCCAGCAGTCAATCGCAGAGGGCCGATGGCTACACCTTC.